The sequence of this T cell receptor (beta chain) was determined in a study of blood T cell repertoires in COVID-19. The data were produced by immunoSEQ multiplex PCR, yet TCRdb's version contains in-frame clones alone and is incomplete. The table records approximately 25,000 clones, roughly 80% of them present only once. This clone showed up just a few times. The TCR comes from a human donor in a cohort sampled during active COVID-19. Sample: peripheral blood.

CDR3 amino acids: CASSQYSGSAYEQYF. The CDR3 DNA follows: TGTGCCAGCAGCCAATACTCAGGGTCGGCCTACGAGCAGTACTTC. The J gene is TRBJ2-7, the V gene TRBV16, with a tentative D call TRBD1 (5 bases). The CDR3 consists of 15 residues. V shed 1 base and J shed 2 bases, with 12 bases lying between them. Per the germline V gene, CDR1 is KGHSY and CDR2 is FQNENV. Full variable domain (rest looked up from reference TRBV16 and TRBJ2-7): GEEVAQTPKHLVRGEGQKAKLYCAPIKGHSYVFWYQQVLKNEFKFLISFQNENVFDETGMPKERFSAKCLPNSPCSLEIQATKLEDSAVYFCASSQYSGSAYEQYFGPGTRLTVT.